Each of the 25 T cell receptor beta chains below was sequenced from the same sample in a study of blood T cell repertoires in COVID-19. Assay used: immunoSEQ multiplex PCR; TCRdb lists only in-frame clones, some missing. The top ten clones hold roughly 7% of a sample with 200,000 or so clones, about four fifths of them seen once. The sequencing sample was made of PBMCs or T cells enriched from blood (not recorded which). The receptors originated from a man in his forties who had recovered from COVID-19.

The V gene is TRBV5-1, the J gene TRBJ1-2; D not certain. The CDR3 extends over 14 amino acids. CDR1 is SGHRS and CDR2 is YFSETQ in the germline V gene. Trimming cost V 2 bases and J 1 base, with 9 bases left between them. The CDR3 bases are TGCGCCAGCAGCTTTTCGGGGATTAACTATGGCTACACCTTC. Translated, it gives CASSFSGINYGYTF.

For this clone: The sample carries other DNA sequences with the same CDR3. The chain combines TRBV4-3 with TRBJ1-4, with D unresolved. The CDR3 totals 13 residues. Per the germline V gene, CDR1 is LGHNA and CDR2 is YSLEER. V was clipped by 0 bases and J by 8 bases, with 7 bases between them. Written as DNA, the CDR3 is TGCGCCAGCAGCCAAGATCGGCGGGAAAAACTGTTTTTT. Amino acids: CASSQDRREKLFF.

V is TRBV19 and J is TRBJ2-7; 7 bases align to TRBD1. Looked up from germline, CDR1 is LNHDA and CDR2 is SQIVND (reference sequence). The CDR3 covers 15 residues. Trimming at V came to 6 bases and at J to 4 bases, leaving 12 bases not matched to a gene. In DNA form, the CDR3 reads TGTGCCAGTAGCCCCCCGGGACAGTTGAATTACGAGCAGTACTTC. It translates to CASSPPGQLNYEQYF.

This clone occurred a few times. The genes are TRBV9 and TRBJ1-5; TRBD1 agrees at 9 bases. Trimming removed 4 bases from V and 6 bases from J; junction bases left unmatched: 8. The CDR3 consists of 15 residues. Germline-derived CDR1 and CDR2 are SGDLS and YYNGEE. CDR3 residues: CASSLDRGTTQPQHF. The DNA of the CDR3 is TGTGCCAGCAGCTTGGACAGGGGTACTACTCAGCCCCAGCATTTT.

The V gene is TRBV6-2 or TRBV6-3, the J gene TRBJ1-1; 7 nucleotides align to TRBD1. J was trimmed by 6 bases and V by 6 bases; bases with no gene match: 16. The CDR3 loop spans 16 amino acids. Germline assignment: CDR1 MNHEY and CDR2 SVGEGT. The CDR3 nucleotides read TGTGCCAGCAGCCCCTGGGGACCCAGGGGGGTGCCTGAAGCTTTCTTT. It is translated as CASSPWGPRGVPEAFF.

The chain links TRBV5-1 to TRBJ1-2; D remains unclear. CDR1 and CDR2 (germline): SGHRS, YFSETQ. The CDR3 has 13 amino acids. The V gene lost 0 bases and the J gene lost 7 bases, with 10 bases spanning the gap. CDR3 bases: TGCGCCAGCAGCTTGGGCAGCGAGATTGGCTACACCTTC. Protein: CASSLGSEIGYTF. The variable domain in full, completed from reference TRBV5-1 and TRBJ1-2, reads KAGVTQTPRYLIKTRGQQVTLSCSPISGHRSVSWYQQTPGQGLQFLFEYFSETQRNKGNFPGRFSGRQFSNSRSEMNVSTLELGDSALYLCASSLGSEIGYTFGSGTRLTVV.

This clone appeared a few times. The V call is TRBV10-2, the J call TRBJ1-5; D unresolved. This CDR3 is 13 amino acids long. CDR1 and CDR2 (germline): WSHSY, SAAADI. V was clipped by 7 bases and J by 5 bases, with 12 bases between them. The CDR3 spells CASKLSEDQPQHF. In DNA, the CDR3 is TGCGCCAGCAAATTGTCAGAAGATCAGCCCCAGCATTTT.

The rearrangement uses TRBV2 and TRBJ1-1; a possible D gene is TRBD1 (6 bases). The CDR3 totals 13 residues. Trimming took 5 bases from V and 3 from J, leaving 10 bases between them. In germline, CDR1 is SNHLY, CDR2 FYNNEI. The CDR3, as DNA: TGTGCCAGCAGTCAGGGGCGGGACACTGAAGCTTTCTTT. Its translation: CASSQGRDTEAFF.

This clone was found once. This chain joins TRBV30 and TRBJ1-5; D remains ambiguous. The CDR3 spans 14 residues. V dropped 5 bases and J dropped 9 bases, with 20 bases sitting between them. The V gene's germline CDR1 is GTSNPN and CDR2 SVGIG (reference sequence). The CDR3 bases are TGTGCCTGGGGTCTTGACGGTCGGGTGGGGCCCCAGCATTTT. Protein product: CAWGLDGRVGPQHF.

The chain joins TRBV19 to TRBJ2-7; maybe TRBD2 (5 bases). Germline V gene lookup returns CDR1 LNHDA and CDR2 SQIVND (reference sequence). This CDR3 contains 14 residues. Trimming removed 1 base from V and 5 bases from J, with 12 bases in between. The CDR3 DNA follows: TGTGCCAGTAGTATAGGAGGGTCAGTGGACGAGCAGTACTTC. Protein sequence: CASSIGGSVDEQYF.

This clone has just a few counts. The rearrangement links TRBV15 to TRBJ2-7; 8 positions match TRBD1. With V trimmed by 3 bases and J by 7 bases, 11 bases remained unmatched. The CDR3 has 15 residues. CDR1 LNHNV and CDR2 YYDKDF come from the germline V gene (reference sequence). This chain's CDR3 is CATSSLDRDSGEQYF. CDR3 in DNA: TGTGCCACCAGCAGTTTGGACAGGGATTCGGGGGAGCAGTACTTC.

This chain links TRBV6-1 with TRBJ2-3; TRBD1 might be the D (6 bases). CDR3 length: 13 residues. Germline V gives CDR1 MNHNS, CDR2 SASEGT. With 0 bases removed from V and 9 bases from J, the gap between germline ends came to 10 bases. As DNA, the CDR3 is TGTGCCAGCAGTGAAGCAACAGGGCACACGCAGTATTTT. Its protein is CASSEATGHTQYF.

The chain is built from TRBV3-1 (or the pseudogene TRBV3-2) and TRBJ2-1, with TRBD2 matching 7 bases. V lost 1 base, J lost 9 bases, and 3 bases stayed unmatched. CDR3 length: 13 residues. The germline gives CDR1 LGHDT, CDR2 YNNKEL (reference sequence). The CDR3, as DNA: TGTGCCAGCAGCCAAGTGCGGGGGAGTGAGCAGTTCTTC. Its protein is CASSQVRGSEQFF.

CDR3: CASSPGTGKPYEQYF. Here the CDR3 DNA reads TGTGCCAGCTCACCCGGGACAGGGAAACCCTACGAGCAGTACTTC. The chain uses TRBV18 and TRBJ2-7; 9 bases map to TRBD1. Germline V gives CDR1 KGHSH, CDR2 LQKENI. The CDR3 is 15 amino acids. Trimming cost V 3 bases and J 2 bases; bases outside gene matches: 5.

The gene calls are TRBV3-1 (or the pseudogene TRBV3-2) and TRBJ2-2; D is perhaps TRBD2 (5 bases). Germline-derived CDR1 and CDR2 are LGHDT and YNNKEL (reference sequence). Trimming cost V 1 base and J 1 base, with 10 bases left between them. The CDR3 totals 16 residues. The CDR3 here is CASSQGEGRNTGELFF. The CDR3 DNA reads as TGTGCCAGCAGCCAAGGGGAAGGGAGGAACACCGGGGAGCTGTTTTTT.

The chain recombines TRBV6-2 or TRBV6-3 with TRBJ2-1; the match to TRBD2 covers 10 bases. The germline CDR1 and CDR2 sequences are MNHEY and SVGEGT. V dropped 5 bases and J dropped 6; count of bases not matched to a gene: 7. This CDR3 has 15 amino acids. This chain's CDR3 is CASSISGGSPNEQFF. CDR3 DNA sequence: TGTGCCAGCAGTATTAGCGGGGGGTCCCCCAATGAGCAGTTCTTC.

V usage is TRBV15 and J usage is TRBJ2-2, with 8 bases that match TRBD1. The V gene end was trimmed by 5 bases and the J gene end by 1 base; junction bases not matched to a gene: 6. Germline CDR1 LNHNV, CDR2 YYDKDF (reference sequence). This CDR3 comprises 16 residues. CDR3 coding DNA: TGTGCCACCAGCCTTGGACAGGGTTGGAACACCGGGGAGCTGTTTTTT. Its protein product is CATSLGQGWNTGELFF.

This sequence joins TRBV5-1 and TRBJ1-5; D call uncertain. The CDR3 is 13 residues long. V lost 8 bases to trimming and J lost 4 bases, with 13 bases between them. CDR1 and CDR2 (germline): SGHRS, YFSETQ. CDR3 residues: CASSDGGNQPQHF. Written as DNA, the CDR3 is TGCGCCAGTTCGGACGGAGGTAATCAGCCCCAGCATTTT.

The genes are TRBV18 and TRBJ2-1; D ambiguous. The CDR3 has 12 amino acids. Trimming removed 5 bases at V and 11 bases at J, with 13 bases between. Germline values: CDR1 KGHSH, CDR2 LQKENI. The CDR3 protein is CASSATTDQQFF. The DNA of the CDR3 is TGTGCCAGCTCAGCCACGACTGATCAGCAGTTCTTC.

The chain recombines TRBV15 with TRBJ2-7; a possible D gene is TRBD2 (5 bases). This CDR3 spans 15 amino acids. The V and J ends lost 0 bases and 0 bases respectively, with 9 bases between them. Per the germline V gene, CDR1 is LNHNV and CDR2 is YYDKDF (reference sequence). The CDR3 sequence is CATSRDGGSSYEQYF. CDR3 coding DNA: TGTGCCACCAGCAGAGATGGAGGTTCCTCCTACGAGCAGTACTTC.

The chain combines TRBV11-2 with TRBJ1-1; no firm D call. The CDR3 is 15 amino acids. Germline V gene sequence: CDR1 SGHAT, CDR2 FQNNGV. Trimming shortened V by 2 bases and J by 3 bases, and 13 bases separated the two germline ends. CDR3 protein: CASSLSGLKDTEAFF. CDR3 sequence (DNA): TGTGCCAGCAGCTTAAGCGGACTAAAGGACACTGAAGCTTTCTTT.

The chain combines TRBV6-6 with TRBJ1-2; 10 bases align to TRBD1. This CDR3 is 16 amino acids long. With 5 bases clipped from V and 0 bases from J, the junction kept 6 bases outside the gene matches. Germline CDR1 is MNHNY and CDR2 is SVGAGI (reference sequence). The CDR3 DNA sequence: TGTGCCAGCAGTCGAGGGACAGGGGCCCCTAACTATGGCTACACCTTC. Translating it yields CASSRGTGAPNYGYTF.

The rearrangement uses TRBV5-1 and TRBJ2-1, with D perhaps TRBD2 (6 bases). Trimming left V 1 base short and J 3 bases short, with 23 bases between. Germline V gene data show CDR1 as SGHRS and CDR2 as YFSETQ. CDR3 length: 19 residues. The CDR3 loop is CASSLIPAPAGRSYNEQFF. DNA of the CDR3: TGCGCCAGCAGCTTGATCCCCGCCCCGGCGGGGAGAAGCTACAATGAGCAGTTCTTC.

CDR3 in DNA: TGTGCCAGCAGTGGCCAGGGGGCAAGTGAAAAACTGTTTTTT. Translating gives CASSGQGASEKLFF. The V gene is TRBV25-1, the J gene TRBJ1-4, with 8 bases matching TRBD1. The V gene's germline CDR1 is MGHDK and CDR2 SYGVNS. The V gene end was trimmed by 4 bases and the J gene end by 7 bases; junction bases not matched to a gene: 5. This CDR3 region has 14 residues.

This clone was counted only a few times. This chain links TRBV3-1 (or the pseudogene TRBV3-2) with TRBJ1-5; TRBD1 is a possible D gene (6 bases). Per germline, CDR1 LGHDT and CDR2 YNNKEL (reference sequence). The CDR3 length is 14 residues. Deletions cut 4 bases from V and 2 bases from J, with 9 bases between. The chain's CDR3 is CASSLSGGNQPQHF. The CDR3 bases are TGTGCCAGCAGCCTTTCAGGGGGCAATCAGCCCCAGCATTTT.